One and the same sample provided the 29 T cell receptor beta chains below, sequenced in a study of T cell responses to AZD1222 COVID-19 vaccine. Produced via immunoSEQ multiplex PCR; TCRdb's table is partial and in-frame only. The data hold over 100,000 clones, with 89% observed a single time. This material consisted of peripheral blood, taken on day 0 of AZD1222 vaccination. Receptor source: an adult in good health.

This rearrangement joins TRBV4-1 to TRBJ1-3; TRBD1 matches at 7 bases. The CDR3 has 15 residues. Germline assignment: CDR1 MGHRA and CDR2 YSYEKL. After removal of 3 bases from V and 7 bases from J, the junction contained 9 bases not matched to a gene. Written as DNA, the CDR3 is TGCGCCAGCAGCCACCTGGGACAGTATACGAACACCATATATTTT. It specifies CASSHLGQYTNTIYF.

V gene TRBV30 combines with J gene TRBJ1-5; D remains unclear. This CDR3 has 14 amino acids. V was shortened by 5 bases and J by 0 bases, with 11 bases between the two germline ends. Germline V gene data show CDR1 as GTSNPN and CDR2 as SVGIG (reference sequence). The CDR3 DNA reads as TGTGCCTGGGAAGACGGGTATAGCAATCAGCCCCAGCATTTT. Its protein product is CAWEDGYSNQPQHF.

This clone was picked up one time. The CDR3 nucleotides are TGTGCCAGCAGCATCGGACAAAGGGATGAAGCTTTCTTT. Translation gives CASSIGQRDEAFF. The rearrangement uses TRBV7-8 and TRBJ1-1; D is possibly TRBD1 (5 bases). The CDR3 length is 13 residues. V gave up 5 bases and J gave up 7 bases, with 14 bases separating them. Germline CDR1 reads SGHVS; CDR2 reads FQNEAQ.

This chain joins TRBV19 and TRBJ1-1; no reliable D call. Germline CDR1 LNHDA, CDR2 SQIVND (reference sequence). The CDR3 loop spans 14 amino acids. The V end was cut by 1 base, the J end by 5 bases, with 11 bases between. The CDR3 sequence is CASSIVTVSTEAFF. The DNA for the CDR3 is TGTGCCAGTAGTATAGTCACGGTTTCGACTGAAGCTTTCTTT.

This clone has only one observation. The chain carries TRBV11-2 and TRBJ2-5, with D possibly being TRBD2 (6 bases). The V end lost 5 bases, the J end lost 2 bases, and 15 bases lay between the germline ends. The germline gives CDR1 SGHAT, CDR2 FQNNGV. This CDR3 contains 15 residues. CDR3 residues: CASSASLAPQETQYF. The CDR3, as DNA: TGTGCCAGCAGCGCCTCACTAGCCCCTCAAGAGACCCAGTACTTC.

The genes are TRBV18 and TRBJ1-3, with a tentative D call TRBD1 (5 bases). Trimming removed 3 bases from V and 4 bases from J, with 16 bases in between. The CDR3 is 16 amino acids. Germline loops: CDR1 KGHSH, CDR2 LQKENI. The CDR3 sequence: CASSPKLVGEGNTIYF. The CDR3 nucleotides read TGTGCCAGCTCACCCAAGTTGGTAGGGGAAGGAAACACCATATATTTT.

V gene TRBV27 combines with J gene TRBJ1-1; perhaps TRBD1 as D (5 bases). Germline CDR1 and CDR2: MNHEY and SMNVEV (reference sequence). V lost 5 bases to trimming and J lost 1 base, with 17 bases between them. CDR3 length equals 16 residues. This chain's CDR3 is CASSTGRGRRNTEAFF. CDR3 DNA: TGTGCCAGCAGTACCGGTCGGGGGAGGCGGAACACTGAAGCTTTCTTT.

V gene TRBV15 combines with J gene TRBJ2-1, with TRBD2 matching 7 bases. Losses at the gene ends were 3 bases for V and 2 bases for J; bases not matched to a gene: 7. CDR3 size: 16 residues. From germline, CDR1 is LNHNV and CDR2 YYDKDF (reference sequence). The CDR3 DNA reads as TGTGCCACCAGCAGGACTCTAGCGGCGGCCTACAATGAGCAGTTCTTC. Its translation is CATSRTLAAAYNEQFF.

V usage is TRBV28 and J usage is TRBJ2-7; D is possibly TRBD1 (6 bases). From germline, CDR1 is MDHEN and CDR2 SYDVKM. Trimming shortened V by 3 bases and J by 6 bases, and 15 bases separated the two germline ends. This CDR3 is built from 14 residues. CDR3 residues: CASSFSKGVGEQYF. The CDR3 bases are TGTGCCAGCAGTTTTTCAAAGGGGGTTGGCGAGCAGTACTTC.

This chain uses TRBV14 with TRBJ2-7; 10 nucleotides agree with TRBD1. This CDR3 has 13 amino acids. Germline CDR1 SGHDN, CDR2 FVKESK. V was clipped by 8 bases and J by 6 bases; unmatched bases: 7. CDR3 sequence (DNA): TGTGCCAGCTCCGGGACAGGGGACCCCGAGCAGTACTTC. Translated, it gives CASSGTGDPEQYF.

The chain employs TRBV25-1 and TRBJ2-3; possible D gene TRBD2, 5 bases. From germline, CDR1 is MGHDK and CDR2 SYGVNS. The CDR3 spans 14 residues. The V end was cut by 6 bases, the J end by 4 bases, with 14 bases between. CDR3 protein: CASRGAVSADTQYF. The CDR3 DNA reads as TGTGCCAGCAGGGGAGCGGTCAGCGCAGATACGCAGTATTTT.

This chain links TRBV5-6 with TRBJ1-3; D call uncertain. V shed 6 bases and J shed 4 bases, with 14 bases lying between them. The CDR3 covers 14 residues. Germline-derived CDR1 and CDR2 are SGHDT and YYEEEE. The chain's CDR3 is CASKYVERGNTIYF. CDR3 in DNA: TGTGCCAGCAAGTATGTAGAGAGGGGAAACACCATATATTTT.

The rearrangement joins TRBV7-9 to TRBJ2-7; D is undetermined. Deletions cut 5 bases from V and 9 bases from J, with 17 bases between. The germline V gene has CDR1 SEHNR and CDR2 FQNEAQ (reference sequence). This CDR3 spans 13 amino acids. CDR3 nucleotide sequence: TGTGCCAGCAGCCCCACAGCAGCCCGCCGGCAGTACTTC. Translation: CASSPTAARRQYF.

The CDR3 sequence is CASMDREQETQYF. CDR3 nucleotides: TGTGCCAGTATGGACAGGGAACAAGAGACCCAGTACTTC. The rearrangement joins TRBV19 to TRBJ2-5; 8 positions agree with TRBD1. V lost 7 bases to trimming and J lost 2 bases; unmatched junction nucleotides: 3. CDR3 length equals 13 residues. CDR1 is LNHDA and CDR2 is SQIVND in the germline V gene (reference sequence).

The chain has TRBV7-2 and TRBJ2-1; 7 positions match TRBD1. The CDR3 sequence is 15 residues long. V lost 4 bases, J lost 7 bases, and 10 bases stayed unmatched. CDR1 is SGHTA, CDR2 FQGNSA, per germline. The CDR3 coding sequence is TGTGCCAGCAGCTCGACAGGGACGGTCCTTAATGAGCAGTTCTTC. Its translation is CASSSTGTVLNEQFF.

Many counts were recorded for this clone. This sequence joins TRBV3-1 (or the pseudogene TRBV3-2) and TRBJ1-6; D ambiguous. Germline assignment: CDR1 LGHDT and CDR2 YNNKEL (reference sequence). V shed 5 bases and J shed 8 bases, with 10 bases lying between them. This CDR3 has 13 amino acids. Written as DNA, the CDR3 is TGTGCCAGCAGCGTCAGTCGAGATTCACCCCTCCACTTT. This translates into CASSVSRDSPLHF.

This sequence joins TRBV2 and TRBJ2-4, with D possibly called TRBD1 or TRBD2 (5 bases each). CDR1 is SNHLY and CDR2 is FYNNEI in the germline V gene. The CDR3 consists of 16 residues. V was trimmed by 4 bases and J by 0 bases, leaving 13 bases between them. Here the CDR3 reads CASSAPGLRAKNIQYF. In nucleotides, the CDR3 is TGTGCCAGCAGTGCCCCGGGGCTCCGAGCCAAAAACATTCAGTACTTC.

The chain recombines TRBV6-2 or TRBV6-3 with TRBJ2-7; no clear D. Germline V lookup: CDR1 MNHEY, CDR2 SVGEGT. Trimming took off 6 bases at V and 5 bases at J, with 17 bases between the two ends. The CDR3 is 14 amino acids. The DNA of the CDR3 is TGTGCCAGCAGGCCTTCCTCGGGTAACAACGAGCAGTACTTC. Translated, it gives CASRPSSGNNEQYF.

This chain connects TRBV5-4 to TRBJ1-2; TRBD1 aligns across 11 bases. Unmatched junction bases numbered 5, after V lost 4 bases and J lost 3 bases. The CDR3 has 15 residues. Germline V gene data show CDR1 as SGHNT and CDR2 as YYREEE (reference sequence). CDR3: CASSARGQGDYGYTF. The CDR3 DNA reads as TGTGCCAGCAGCGCGCGGGGACAGGGGGACTATGGCTACACCTTC.

The chain uses TRBV5-5 and TRBJ1-2; D is perhaps TRBD1 (5 bases). Germline CDR1 and CDR2: SGHKS and YYEKEE (reference sequence). V lost 1 base and J lost 0, with 16 bases in between. The CDR3 sequence is 17 residues long. The CDR3 reads CASSLSLGTGANYGYTF. In DNA form, the CDR3 reads TGTGCCAGCAGCTTGAGTTTGGGAACAGGCGCTAACTATGGCTACACCTTC.

This chain connects TRBV15 to TRBJ1-1; 7 bases are shared with TRBD1. Germline assignment: CDR1 LNHNV and CDR2 YYDKDF (reference sequence). With 0 bases clipped from V and 4 bases from J, the junction kept 8 bases outside the gene matches. The CDR3 has 16 amino acids. CDR3 coding DNA: TGTGCCACCAGCAGAGATCGAGGACAGGCCGCCACTGAAGCTTTCTTT. Amino acids: CATSRDRGQAATEAFF.

The CDR3 spells CASSQEAPRGTYNEQFF. DNA for the CDR3: TGTGCCAGCAGCCAAGAGGCCCCACGGGGCACTTACAATGAGCAGTTCTTC. The rearrangement uses TRBV4-2 and TRBJ2-1; either TRBD1 or TRBD2 may supply D (5 bases each). Trimming pared 0 bases from V and 4 bases from J, leaving 16 bases between. CDR1 is LGHNA and CDR2 is YNFKEQ in the germline V gene. This CDR3 is built from 17 residues.

The V call is TRBV27, the J call TRBJ2-1; 12 bases agree with TRBD2. Germline assignment: CDR1 MNHEY and CDR2 SMNVEV (reference sequence). The CDR3 loop spans 14 amino acids. The J segment lost 8 bases and the V segment lost 5 bases, leaving 4 bases of the junction unmatched. The CDR3 is CASSGLAGRDEQFF. DNA for the CDR3: TGTGCCAGCAGTGGACTAGCGGGGAGGGATGAGCAGTTCTTC.

The chain couples TRBV15 to TRBJ1-2, with D tentatively TRBD1 (5 bases). This CDR3 contains 15 residues. Deletions cut 1 base from V and 0 bases from J, with 9 bases between. Germline lookup yields CDR1 LNHNV and CDR2 YYDKDF (reference sequence). This CDR3 is CATSRGGTSNYGYTF. The DNA for the CDR3 is TGTGCCACCAGCAGAGGAGGGACCTCTAACTATGGCTACACCTTC.

The chain recombines TRBV29-1 with TRBJ1-1, with D possibly matching TRBD1 (5 bases). The CDR3 length is 12 residues. V lost 6 bases and J 1 base, leaving 9 bases between the germline ends. Germline V lookup: CDR1 SQVTM, CDR2 ANQGSEA. CDR3: CSVNTGNTEAFF. CDR3 nucleotides: TGCAGCGTAAATACAGGGAACACTGAAGCTTTCTTT.

The genes are TRBV3-1 (or the pseudogene TRBV3-2) and TRBJ2-1, with D uncertain. CDR3 length equals 15 residues. CDR1 and CDR2 (germline): LGHDT, YNNKEL (reference sequence). V lost 4 bases and J 4 bases, leaving 14 bases between the germline ends. CDR3 in amino acids: CASSRQKEPYNEQFF. Here the CDR3 DNA reads TGTGCCAGCAGCCGGCAGAAGGAGCCGTACAATGAGCAGTTCTTC.

V is TRBV30 and J is TRBJ1-4; no definite D call. The CDR3 runs to 13 residues. CDR1 is GTSNPN, CDR2 SVGIG, per germline (reference sequence). Trimming shortened V by 3 bases and J by 4 bases, and 9 bases separated the two germline ends. The CDR3 protein is CAWSGPGNEKLFF. The CDR3 DNA reads as TGTGCCTGGAGCGGGCCTGGTAATGAAAAACTGTTTTTT.

V usage is TRBV9 and J usage is TRBJ2-3, with D hard to call. Germline assignment: CDR1 SGDLS and CDR2 YYNGEE. Trimming left V 7 bases short and J 6 bases short, with 3 bases between. This CDR3 is built from 9 residues. The CDR3 nucleotides are TGTGCCAGCGAGGATACGCAGTATTTT. Encoded protein: CASEDTQYF.

This clone was counted a single time. J is TRBJ1-6 and V is TRBV11-2, with D unclear. Germline V gene sequence: CDR1 SGHAT, CDR2 FQNNGV. The CDR3 length is 15 residues. Trimming left V 5 bases short and J 10 bases short, with 18 bases between. The CDR3 sequence: CASSLNNVGRSPLHF. For the CDR3, the DNA is TGTGCCAGCAGCCTAAATAATGTCGGGAGATCACCCCTCCACTTT. Combining the CDR3 with reference TRBV11-2 and TRBJ1-6 gives the whole variable domain EAGVAQSPRYKIIEKRQSVAFWCNPISGHATLYWYQQILGQGPKLLIQFQNNGVVDDSQLPKDRFSAERLKGVDSTLKIQPAKLEDSAVYLCASSLNNVGRSPLHFGNGTRLTVT.